The rows below give T cell receptor beta chains drawn from one sample of a study of response to subunit inactivated influenza vaccine. MiXCR, run by TCRdb on the RT-PCR reads, gives a single entry per CDR3 protein. The data hold a few hundred thousand distinct CDR3 sequences, with approximately 12% observed a single time. Sequencing used non-naive T cells sorted from PBMCs, obtained about 14 days before vaccination. The receptors shown here come from a man aged 45-60 years who received an inactivated influenza vaccine. CDR3s include the opening cysteine and the closing phenylalanine or tryptophan. Each record gives: CDR3 protein, CDR3 DNA, D gene, J gene, clone size, V gene. A D gene is named only where the DNA matches it firmly. A row's size may be missing; if present it is once, few, many or a size class.

CDR3 protein: CASSPSGVKQPQHF
CDR3 DNA: TGTGCCAGCTCCCCGTCAGGGGTAAAGCAGCCCCAGCATTTT
D gene: NA
J gene: TRBJ1-5
clone size: few
V gene: TRBV18

CDR3 protein: CASSLGRRVGETQYF
CDR3 DNA: TGTGCCAGCAGCTTAGGCAGGCGGGTTGGAGAGACCCAGTACTTC
D gene: NA
J gene: TRBJ2-5
clone size: few
V gene: TRBV7-9

CDR3 protein: CASSGTYNEQFF
CDR3 DNA: TGTGCCAGCAGTGGGACCTACAATGAGCAGTTCTTC
D gene: NA
J gene: TRBJ2-1
clone size: few
V gene: TRBV12-3/TRBV12-4

CDR3 protein: CASSYSSDTGELFF
CDR3 DNA: TGTGCCAGCAGTTACTCGTCCGACACCGGGGAGCTGTTTTTT
D gene: NA
J gene: TRBJ2-2
clone size: NA
V gene: TRBV6-2/TRBV6-3

CDR3 protein: CASSLVTGVGKTQYF
CDR3 DNA: TGTGCCAGCAGCTTAGTCACCGGGGTAGGAAAGACCCAGTACTTC
D gene: NA
J gene: TRBJ2-5
clone size: few
V gene: TRBV7-8

CDR3 protein: CASSLQSNEQFF
CDR3 DNA: TGTGCCAGCAGCTTACAGAGCAATGAGCAGTTCTTC
D gene: NA
J gene: TRBJ2-1
clone size: NA
V gene: TRBV11-2

CDR3 protein: CASSSREDRVNEQYF
CDR3 DNA: TGTGCCAGCAGTAGCCGTGAAGACAGGGTTAACGAGCAGTACTTC
D gene: TRBD1
J gene: TRBJ2-7
clone size: NA
V gene: TRBV2

CDR3 protein: CASSQDLAGPSGELFF
CDR3 DNA: TGTGCCAGCAGCCAAGACCTAGCGGGGCCCTCCGGGGAGCTGTTTTTT
D gene: TRBD2
J gene: TRBJ2-2
clone size: NA
V gene: TRBV4-2

CDR3 protein: CASSPLERNYGYTF
CDR3 DNA: TGTGCCAGCTCACCACTTGAACGGAACTATGGCTACACCTTC
D gene: NA
J gene: TRBJ1-2
clone size: NA
V gene: TRBV18

CDR3 protein: CARPSSKREQYF
CDR3 DNA: TGTGCCAGACCGAGCTCCAAGAGGGAGCAGTACTTC
D gene: NA
J gene: TRBJ2-7
clone size: few
V gene: TRBV5-6

CDR3 protein: CASRRPQGSYNEQFF
CDR3 DNA: TGTGCCAGCAGGAGGCCACAGGGCTCCTACAATGAGCAGTTCTTC
D gene: NA
J gene: TRBJ2-1
clone size: NA
V gene: TRBV2

CDR3 protein: CASRPSPGNEKLFF
CDR3 DNA: TGTGCCAGCAGGCCTTCGCCGGGAAATGAAAAACTGTTTTTT
D gene: NA
J gene: TRBJ1-4
clone size: many
V gene: TRBV12-3/TRBV12-4

CDR3 protein: CSASPTQGSSYEQYF
CDR3 DNA: TGCAGTGCTAGCCCCACACAGGGGTCCTCCTACGAGCAGTACTTC
D gene: TRBD1
J gene: TRBJ2-7
clone size: few
V gene: TRBV20-1

CDR3 protein: CASSQVQGEQYF
CDR3 DNA: TGTGCCAGCAGCCAAGTTCAGGGTGAGCAGTACTTC
D gene: NA
J gene: TRBJ2-7
clone size: few
V gene: TRBV3-1

CDR3 protein: CASSRTTSNEQFF
CDR3 DNA: TGTGCCAGCAGTCGAACTACTAGCAATGAGCAGTTCTTC
D gene: NA
J gene: TRBJ2-1
clone size: few
V gene: TRBV12-3/TRBV12-4

CDR3 protein: CASSLVVRGPHEQYF
CDR3 DNA: TGTGCCAGCAGCTTAGTAGTTCGAGGACCCCACGAGCAGTACTTC
D gene: NA
J gene: TRBJ2-7
clone size: few
V gene: TRBV7-8